This T cell receptor (beta chain) is from a study of T-cell reconstitution after alpha-beta-depleted transplantation in children. General study points: Alpha-beta T cells present about two months after transplant were reported to originate from several hundred expanded graft clones. Day-60 TCRbeta diversity that was high in some patients was derived from surviving recipient T cells and thymic progenitors. At one year after transplant, newly produced T cells mostly accounted for T-cell counts and diversity.

Unique molecular identifiers were incorporated into the prepared TCRbeta library. In TCRdb, the PCR reads were re-called with MiXCR into one record per CDR3 protein. The sample has about 440,000 distinct CDR3 sequences, around two fifths seen once; the top ten hold 27%. This clonotype was counted many times. The antigen is unknown. This CDR3 has 13 residues. Per the germline V gene, CDR1 is LNHNV and CDR2 is YYDKDF (reference sequence). The V gene lost 4 bases and the J gene lost 2 bases, with 8 bases spanning the gap. The sequence came from a girl aged 2 to 10 with aplastic anemia, due to receive a stem cell transplant. The material sequenced was PBMCs, taken before TCRalphabeta/CD19-depleted stem cell transplant. The chain combines TRBV15 with TRBJ2-5; D may be TRBD1 (6 bases). The CDR3, as DNA: TGTGCCACCAGCATCGACAGGCAAGAGACCCAGTACTTC. This translates into CATSIDRQETQYF.